This TCR beta chain was recorded in a study of T cell responses to AZD1222 COVID-19 vaccine. Details on this clone: What it recognizes is unknown.

CDR3 length: 14 residues. The J segment lost 5 bases and the V segment lost 5 bases, leaving 7 bases of the junction unmatched. In germline, CDR1 is SEHNR, CDR2 FQNEAQ (reference sequence). Libraries were prepared by immunoSEQ multiplex PCR; TCRdb keeps only in-frame clonotypes and omits some of them. The data show about 100,000 clones, with around nine tenths seen just once and more than 15% held by the top ten. General observations from the study: The study found vaccine-associated CD4 TCRs spanning spike, dominant at 160-218 and 743-854. White British people made up most donors, females outnumbered males, and clonal diversity was possibly underestimated. As reported, nearly half of all spike-specific TCRs target variant regions that are unmutated.

This chain links TRBV7-9 with TRBJ2-7; 9 nucleotides agree with TRBD1. The sample in question was peripheral blood, obtained on day 0 of AZD1222 vaccination. The sequence derives from an adult in good health. The CDR3 bases are TGTGCCAGCAGCCCCCTACAGGGGGCAGACGAGCAGTACTTC. It specifies CASSPLQGADEQYF.